The T cell receptor beta chain described here comes from a study of control samples from healthy donors and cancer patients. V shed 3 bases and J shed 5 bases, with 11 bases lying between them. Germline assignment: CDR1 SGHTA and CDR2 FQGNSA. CDR3 length: 13 amino acids. Clones were read by immunoSEQ multiplex PCR, and TCRdb kept only the in-frame ones, dropping some. The sample carries fewer than 500,000 clones, 75% to 95% recorded once. The source of this sequence is a man between 35 and 55 years old with head and neck cancer. The specimen was PBMCs. The rearrangement joins TRBV7-2 to TRBJ2-7; D remains ambiguous. Here the CDR3 reads CASSLMRMNEQYF. CDR3 in DNA: TGTGCCAGCAGCTTGATGAGGATGAACGAGCAGTACTTC.